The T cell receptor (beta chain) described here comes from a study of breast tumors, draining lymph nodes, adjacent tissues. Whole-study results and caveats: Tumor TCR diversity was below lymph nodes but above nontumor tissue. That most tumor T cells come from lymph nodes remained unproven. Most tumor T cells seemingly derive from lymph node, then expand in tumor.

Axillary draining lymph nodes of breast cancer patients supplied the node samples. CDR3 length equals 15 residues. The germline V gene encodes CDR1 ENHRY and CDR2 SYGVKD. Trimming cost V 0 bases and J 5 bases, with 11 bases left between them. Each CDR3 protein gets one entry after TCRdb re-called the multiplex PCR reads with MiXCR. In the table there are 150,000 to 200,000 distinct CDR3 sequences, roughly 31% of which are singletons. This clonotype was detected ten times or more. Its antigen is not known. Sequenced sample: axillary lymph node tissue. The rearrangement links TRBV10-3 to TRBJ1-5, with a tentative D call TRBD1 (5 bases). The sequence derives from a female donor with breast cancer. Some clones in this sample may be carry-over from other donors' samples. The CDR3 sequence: CAISESETVYQPQHF. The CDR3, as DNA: TGTGCCATCAGTGAGTCCGAGACAGTGTATCAGCCCCAGCATTTT.